The subject of this entry is one TCR beta chain. The antigen is not known. This specimen comes from a study of Ad26.COV2.S vaccination and SARS-CoV-2 variants. Profiling relied on immunoSEQ multiplex PCR, and the TCRdb table lists in-frame clones only, not all of them. The sample has approximately 300,000 clones; around 81% are singletons. Study-level results: The breadth of spike-specific CD8+ and CD4+ T cell responses after vaccination was reportedly substantial. Spike-specific TCR breadth was greater after Ad26.COV2.S than placebo.

This CDR3 has 14 residues. Trimming removed 6 bases at V and 4 bases at J, with 16 bases between. CDR1 and CDR2 from the germline V gene are MNHEY and SVGEGT. The treatment here: about 20 received Ad26.COV2.S at low or high dose, single or two shots; several received placebo; per-sample allocation not given. Samples were taken on day 63 after the first vaccine or placebo injection. The chain recombines TRBV6-2 or TRBV6-3 with TRBJ2-7; possibly TRBD2 for D (6 bases). This clonotype was sampled from a person aged 18-60 years who received the Ad26.COV2.S COVID-19 vaccine or a placebo. The sequencing here drew on peripheral blood, taken in a trial of Ad26.COV2.S vaccine versus placebo. The CDR3 here is CASSPGSSRYEQYF. CDR3 coding DNA: TGTGCCAGCAGCCCCGGGAGCTCAAGATACGAGCAGTACTTC.